This T cell receptor beta chain was sequenced in a study of control samples from healthy donors and cancer patients. Sequencing was performed with immunoSEQ multiplex PCR; in TCRdb, only in-frame clones are kept and a portion is missing. The sample gives under 70,000 clones, around nine tenths of which show up once; roughly 1.2% is in the top ten. V lost 1 base and J 5 bases, leaving 14 bases between the germline ends. The CDR3 consists of 15 residues. Germline V gene data show CDR1 as LNHDA and CDR2 as SQIVND (reference sequence). Sequencing was carried out using PBMCs. V usage is TRBV19 and J usage is TRBJ2-5, with D possibly TRBD1 on 6 matching bases. This sequence was found in a woman aged 50 to 60 with colorectal cancer. The chain's CDR3 is CASSIGRGAGETQYF. CDR3 DNA sequence: TGTGCCAGTAGTATAGGCAGGGGAGCCGGGGAGACCCAGTACTTC.